One and the same sample provided the 20 T cell receptor beta chains below, sequenced in a study of cytomegalovirus exposure and HLA in healthy donors. PCR primers comprised 60 Vbeta and 13 Jbeta primers. Produced via immunoSEQ multiplex PCR; TCRdb's table is partial and in-frame only. The sample's table shows about 110,000 clones. The sequencing sample was made of PBMCs. The receptors here all came from a man aged 50-59 years in good health and CMV-seronegative.

V and J are TRBV27 and TRBJ1-5; D unresolved. The CDR3 contains 17 residues. From germline, CDR1 is MNHEY and CDR2 SMNVEV (reference sequence). V was trimmed by 1 base and J by 2 bases, leaving 15 bases between them. The CDR3, as DNA: TGTGCCAGCAGTTTATGGTATCGGGGTGGGGGCAATCAGCCCCAGCATTTT. Translated: CASSLWYRGGGNQPQHF.

This chain joins TRBV9 and TRBJ2-7, with 7 bases identical to TRBD1. This CDR3 spans 15 amino acids. The V gene end was trimmed by 0 bases and the J gene end by 3 bases; junction bases not matched to a gene: 6. Germline assignment: CDR1 SGDLS and CDR2 YYNGEE. The CDR3 protein is CASSVEGAGHYEQYF. As DNA, the CDR3 is TGTGCCAGCAGCGTAGAGGGGGCAGGGCACTACGAGCAGTACTTC.

V gene TRBV5-6 combines with J gene TRBJ1-2; D is perhaps TRBD1 (6 bases). Germline V CDR1 and CDR2: SGHDT, YYEEEE. V was pared by 0 bases and J by 1 base, with 13 bases between. The CDR3 spans 16 residues. In nucleotides, the CDR3 is TGTGCCAGCAGCTTGGTTAGGGGACAATTTAACTATGGCTACACCTTC. It yields the protein CASSLVRGQFNYGYTF.

The chain recombines TRBV2 with TRBJ1-1, with 10 bases fitting TRBD1. Trimming at V came to 6 bases and at J to 4 bases, leaving 2 bases not matched to a gene. Germline V gene sequence: CDR1 SNHLY, CDR2 FYNNEI. This CDR3 region has 13 residues. The CDR3 protein is CASRRTGGTEAFF. The DNA of the CDR3 is TGTGCCAGCAGAAGGACAGGGGGCACTGAAGCTTTCTTT.

This rearrangement joins TRBV9 to TRBJ2-7; 8 bases are shared with TRBD1. The J segment lost 3 bases and the V segment lost 0 bases, leaving 2 bases of the junction unmatched. CDR3 length: 14 amino acids. CDR1 is SGDLS, CDR2 YYNGEE, per germline. The DNA of the CDR3 is TGTGCCAGCAGCGTAGGACAGGGGAACTACGAGCAGTACTTC. Protein: CASSVGQGNYEQYF.

V gene TRBV11-3 combines with J gene TRBJ2-5, with 7 bases lining up with TRBD1. Germline V gene lookup returns CDR1 SGHNT and CDR2 YENEEA. The junction had 4 bases not matched to a gene; V was cut back by 1 base and J by 2 bases. The CDR3 consists of 15 residues. CDR3 in amino acids: CASSLGGRGQETQYF. The CDR3 DNA sequence: TGTGCCAGCAGCTTAGGGGGCAGGGGGCAAGAGACCCAGTACTTC.

The chain uses TRBV6-1 and TRBJ2-5; D is unresolved. CDR1 is MNHNS and CDR2 is SASEGT in the germline V gene. The CDR3 is made up of 14 amino acids. V was clipped by 5 bases and J by 4 bases, with 14 bases between them. The CDR3 loop is CASSPVLVGETQYF. DNA of the CDR3: TGTGCCAGCAGTCCGGTCTTGGTTGGAGAGACCCAGTACTTC.

The V and J genes are TRBV13 and TRBJ2-7; TRBD2 matches 14 bases. J gave up 7 bases and V 5 bases, and 7 bases lay outside the gene matches. Germline values: CDR1 PRHDT, CDR2 FYEKMQ (reference sequence). CDR3 length: 15 amino acids. CDR3 DNA: TGTGCCAGCAGCGGGGGACTAGCGGGAGCAGGGGAGCAGTACTTC. Protein: CASSGGLAGAGEQYF.

V and J are TRBV18 and TRBJ2-1; tentative D call: TRBD2 (5 bases). The CDR3 runs to 15 residues. V lost 6 bases to trimming and J lost 5 bases, with 17 bases between them. The germline gives CDR1 KGHSH, CDR2 LQKENI. The CDR3 DNA follows: TGTGCCAGCTCGGAGGACGCCCGAGAGGACAATGAGCAGTTCTTC. It specifies CASSEDAREDNEQFF.

V and J are TRBV7-8 and TRBJ1-3, with 8 nucleotides matching TRBD1. The length of the CDR3 is 16 residues. V trimming: 5 bases; J trimming: 4 bases; junction bases outside the gene matches: 10. CDR1 and CDR2 from the germline V gene are SGHVS and FQNEAQ. The CDR3 here is CASSVRQGRNGNTIYF. The CDR3 bases are TGTGCCAGCAGCGTCCGACAGGGGAGGAACGGAAACACCATATATTTT.

The chain combines TRBV25-1 with TRBJ2-1; 8 bases fit TRBD1. CDR3 size: 15 residues. V shed 2 bases, J shed 1 base, and the junction held 1 base outside the gene matches. Germline V gives CDR1 MGHDK, CDR2 SYGVNS. The CDR3 region is CASSETGGSYNEQFF. DNA for the CDR3: TGTGCCAGCAGTGAAACAGGGGGATCCTACAATGAGCAGTTCTTC.

This chain links TRBV4-3 with TRBJ1-4; no definite D call. CDR3 size: 15 residues. V dropped 2 bases and J dropped 8 bases, with 15 bases sitting between them. Germline V gives CDR1 LGHNA, CDR2 YSLEER. CDR3 residues: CASSQMTGSGEKLFF. The CDR3 nucleotides are TGCGCCAGCAGCCAAATGACGGGAAGTGGGGAAAAACTGTTTTTT.

The V call is TRBV5-1, the J call TRBJ2-3, with TRBD2 matching 8 bases. The germline CDR1 and CDR2 sequences are SGHRS and YFSETQ. Losses at the gene ends were 4 bases for V and 3 bases for J; bases not matched to a gene: 13. This CDR3 region has 17 residues. The DNA of the CDR3 is TGCGCCAGCAGCATTACCCCGGGACTAGAAAGTACAGATACGCAGTATTTT. Translated: CASSITPGLESTDTQYF.

V and J are TRBV9 and TRBJ2-3; TRBD1 might be the D (6 bases). Germline V gives CDR1 SGDLS, CDR2 YYNGEE. The V end was cut by 0 bases, the J end by 3 bases, with 14 bases between. The CDR3 runs to 16 residues. The CDR3 loop reads CASSVGGPGDTDTQYF. The CDR3 DNA follows: TGTGCCAGCAGCGTAGGGGGGCCAGGGGATACAGATACGCAGTATTTT.

The chain employs TRBV29-1 and TRBJ2-7; 7 bases map to TRBD1. With V trimmed by 6 bases and J by 3 bases, 5 bases remained unmatched. The CDR3 sequence is 12 residues long. Looked up from germline, CDR1 is SQVTM and CDR2 is ANQGSEA. This CDR3 is CSVGTEFYEQYF. CDR3 DNA sequence: TGCAGCGTCGGGACAGAATTCTACGAGCAGTACTTC.

The gene calls are TRBV19 and TRBJ1-2; 10 bases fit TRBD1. J was trimmed by 4 bases and V by 5 bases; bases with no gene match: 13. The CDR3 has 17 residues. Germline V gene sequence: CDR1 LNHDA, CDR2 SQIVND (reference sequence). The CDR3 spells CASSGFGQGGLVYGYTF. CDR3 DNA: TGTGCCAGTAGTGGTTTCGGACAGGGGGGGCTTGTCTATGGCTACACCTTC. Using reference TRBV19 and TRBJ1-2 for the parts outside the CDR3, the full variable domain is DGGITQSPKYLFRKEGQNVTLSCEQNLNHDAMYWYRQDPGQGLRLIYYSQIVNDFQKGDIAEGYSVSREKKESFPLTVTSAQKNPTAFYLCASSGFGQGGLVYGYTFGSGTRLTVV.

The V call is TRBV5-1, the J call TRBJ1-2; 12 bases map to TRBD1. The CDR3 has 16 residues. In germline, CDR1 is SGHRS, CDR2 YFSETQ. J was trimmed by 3 bases and V by 4 bases; bases with no gene match: 7. Written as DNA, the CDR3 is TGCGCCAGCAGCCAGGGGACAGGGGGCGCCGACTATGGCTACACCTTC. Residues: CASSQGTGGADYGYTF.

The genes are TRBV13 and TRBJ2-7; 10 positions match TRBD1. Germline CDR1 PRHDT, CDR2 FYEKMQ (reference sequence). The J segment lost 2 bases and the V segment lost 5 bases, leaving 6 bases of the junction unmatched. The CDR3 spans 15 residues. The CDR3 region is CASSLYGTGAYEQYF. For the CDR3, the DNA is TGTGCCAGCAGCCTGTACGGGACAGGGGCCTACGAGCAGTACTTC.

V usage is TRBV9 and J usage is TRBJ1-3; no reliable D call. This CDR3 spans 14 amino acids. CDR1 and CDR2 (germline): SGDLS, YYNGEE. The ends were cut back, 3 bases at V and 0 bases at J, with 7 bases in the middle. CDR3 bases: TGTGCCAGCAGCGCGTCCCCCTCTGGAAACACCATATATTTT. It specifies CASSASPSGNTIYF.

The chain carries TRBV7-2 and TRBJ2-5; TRBD2 aligns across 8 bases. There are 15 residues in the CDR3. Germline assignment: CDR1 SGHTA and CDR2 FQGNSA. The V segment lost 6 bases and the J segment 5 bases; nucleotides outside the gene matches: 11. The CDR3 here is CASSFTGGTGETQYF. CDR3 bases: TGTGCCAGCAGTTTCACGGGGGGGACCGGGGAGACCCAGTACTTC. The variable domain in full, completed from reference TRBV7-2 and TRBJ2-5, reads GAGVSQSPSNKVTEKGKDVELRCDPISGHTALYWYRQSLGQGLEFLIYFQGNSAPDKSGLPSDRFSAERTGGSVSTLTIQRTQQEDSAVYLCASSFTGGTGETQYFGPGTRLLVL.